The source of this T cell receptor (beta chain) is a study of identical twins. The CDR3 consists of 15 residues. V shed 4 bases, J shed 3 bases, and the junction held 5 bases outside the gene matches. Germline V gene sequence: CDR1 MNHEY, CDR2 SMNVEV (reference sequence). TCRdb called the 5' RACE reads again in MiXCR, with one record for every CDR3 protein. The sample consists of 450,000 or so distinct CDR3 sequences, about 14% of them appearing once. These records were also assigned to another study, of yellow fever vaccine responses in identical twins.

Material for sequencing was CD4+ T cells sorted from blood. The sequence was collected from a woman aged 18-30 years in good health. This chain connects TRBV27 to TRBJ2-5; 10 nucleotides agree with TRBD1. The CDR3 is CASSSVGTGEETQYF. DNA of the CDR3: TGTGCCAGCAGTTCCGTTGGGACAGGGGAAGAGACCCAGTACTTC.